This T cell receptor beta chain stems from a study of blood T cell repertoires in COVID-19. Across the study: Samples representing acute and convalescent COVID-19 were sourced from the United States, Italy and Spain. T cells, B-cell-depleted T cells, or PBMCs provided the cDNA or gDNA that served as material.

As processed by the authors: Using reference gene primer amplification, nucleated cell counts were estimated. Sequencing was performed with immunoSEQ multiplex PCR; in TCRdb, only in-frame clones are kept and a portion is missing. The DNA was the basis for D and trimming; V, J and clone size are from that table. The table has 350,000 to 400,000 clones, 86% seen once. V shed 6 bases and J 6 bases; nucleotides not matched to a gene: 9. Per germline, CDR1 LNHDA and CDR2 SQIVND (reference sequence). The CDR3 is 14 residues long. Seattle patients were enrolled while actively infected and followed longitudinally.

Sequenced material: peripheral blood. The chain uses TRBV19 and TRBJ1-2; TRBD1 agrees at 8 bases. This TCR derives from an older woman with COVID-19, enrolled during active disease. The CDR3 DNA is TGTGCCAGTAGATCCACGGACAGGGAGAATGGCTACACCTTC. Amino acids: CASRSTDRENGYTF.